This TCR beta chain emerged from a study of technical replicates of blood from a few donors. Assay: immunoSEQ multiplex PCR; the TCRdb copy retains only in-frame clones and omits some. The profile shows approximately 82,000 clones, around nine tenths of them singletons. This TCR was sampled from a human donor in good health. Sequenced input: T cells isolated from PBMCs.

This CDR3 reads CASRPLAGASYNEQFF. The CDR3 coding sequence is TGTGCCAGTAGGCCTCTAGCGGGAGCTTCCTACAATGAGCAGTTCTTC. The chain joins TRBV19 to TRBJ2-1; 10 nucleotides align to TRBD2. J gave up 1 base and V 6 bases, and 6 bases lay outside the gene matches. From germline, CDR1 is LNHDA and CDR2 SQIVND (reference sequence). The CDR3 sequence is 16 residues long.